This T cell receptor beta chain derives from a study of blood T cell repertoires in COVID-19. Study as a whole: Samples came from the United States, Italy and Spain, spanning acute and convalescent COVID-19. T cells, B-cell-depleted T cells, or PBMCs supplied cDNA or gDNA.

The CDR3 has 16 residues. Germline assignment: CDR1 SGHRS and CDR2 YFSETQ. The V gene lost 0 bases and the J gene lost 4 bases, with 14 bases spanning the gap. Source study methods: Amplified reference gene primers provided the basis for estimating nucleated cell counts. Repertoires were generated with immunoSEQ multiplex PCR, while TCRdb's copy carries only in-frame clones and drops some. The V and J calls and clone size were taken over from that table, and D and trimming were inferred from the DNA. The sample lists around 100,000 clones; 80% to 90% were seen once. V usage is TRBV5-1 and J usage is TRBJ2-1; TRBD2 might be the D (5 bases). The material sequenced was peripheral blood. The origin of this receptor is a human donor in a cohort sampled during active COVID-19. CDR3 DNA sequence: TGCGCCAGCAGCTTGGGGCAGCGGCGCATTTACAATGAGCAGTTCTTC. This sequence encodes CASSLGQRRIYNEQFF.